This TCR beta chain was observed in a study of blood T cell repertoires in COVID-19. For the study at large: PBMCs, B-cell-depleted T cells, or T cells were the source of the cDNA or gDNA that made up the material.

With 3 bases removed from V and 4 bases from J, the gap between germline ends came to 12 bases. Germline assignment: CDR1 SGHTA and CDR2 FQGNSA. This CDR3 is built from 14 residues. Cohort placement rested on clinical history that participants reported themselves. Recovered status in Cohort 3 required two negative PCRs, clearance, or symptom resolution. Here immunoSEQ multiplex PCR was the method, and the copy in TCRdb shows in-frame clones only, minus some. Among approximately 490,000 clones listed, roughly 90% were seen once. The TCR was taken from a woman between 18 and 29 years old who had recovered from COVID-19. Sample: PBMCs or T cells enriched from blood (not recorded which). The chain links TRBV7-2 to TRBJ1-2; no reliable D call. The CDR3 bases are TGTGCCAGCAGCTTCCAGGCAAATTCCTATGGCTACACCTTC. Protein sequence: CASSFQANSYGYTF.